The clone carrying this T cell receptor beta chain was detected ten times or more. Antigen: not known. The length of the CDR3 is 14 residues. Germline V gene lookup returns CDR1 LGHDT and CDR2 YNNKEL (reference sequence). Trimming at V came to 4 bases and at J to 7 bases, leaving 7 bases not matched to a gene. The data belong to a study of T cells in Graves' hyperthyroidism and ophthalmopathy. Graves' hyperthyroidism was deemed stable given no ophthalmopathy progression within 18 months. Newly diagnosed hyperthyroidism, duration under 2 months, in patients aged 18 to 65. Broader study findings: The model predicted ophthalmopathy a median roughly six months before onset. Most thyroid clonotypes that were expanded above 0.001 also turned up in blood.

Amplification yielded TCR beta CDR3 regions, with RNA transcripts as the source. The HTBI set primed first-round TCR CDR3 RT-PCR. TCRdb re-called the multiplex PCR reads through MiXCR, storing one row per CDR3 protein. This table holds 80,000 to 100,000 distinct CDR3 sequences, around 37% found once. This receptor was identified in a woman between 25 and 40 years old with Graves' hyperthyroidism. The V and J genes are TRBV3-1 and TRBJ2-7; 10 positions match TRBD1. Sequenced material: peripheral blood or thyroid tissue (not recorded which). This CDR3 reads CASSRRDRGWEQYF. CDR3 DNA sequence: TGTGCCAGCAGCCGCCGGGACAGGGGTTGGGAGCAGTACTTC.